Following are 7 T cell receptor beta chains from one sample sequenced in a study of technical replicates of blood from a few donors. Profiled with immunoSEQ multiplex PCR; TCRdb holds only in-frame clones, not every one. The sample shows tens of thousands of clones, around 90% of them seen only once. The sequencing input was T cells isolated from PBMCs. Receptors originate from a human donor in good health.

The chain has TRBV29-1 and TRBJ1-2, with 7 bases lining up with TRBD1. CDR1 is SQVTM and CDR2 is ANQGSEA in the germline V gene. J lost 5 bases, V lost 6 bases, and 12 bases had no gene match. This CDR3 has 14 residues. CDR3 nucleotide sequence: TGCAGCGTGATAAAGACAGGGTCAGAATATGGCTACACCTTC. Protein sequence: CSVIKTGSEYGYTF. Drawing the rest from reference TRBV29-1 and TRBJ1-2, the complete variable domain is SAVISQKPSRDICQRGTSLTIQCQVDSQVTMMFWYRQQPGQSLTLIATANQGSEATYESGFVIDKFPISRPNLTFSTLTVSNMSPEDSSIYLCSVIKTGSEYGYTFGSGTRLTVV.

V is TRBV9 and J is TRBJ2-1; 8 nucleotides line up with TRBD2. Germline CDR1 reads SGDLS; CDR2 reads YYNGEE. CDR3 length: 17 amino acids. J was trimmed by 5 bases and V by 3 bases; bases with no gene match: 13. CDR3 DNA: TGTGCCAGCAGCGCCGAATTTACTAGCGGACCCAACAATGAGCAGTTCTTC. Residues: CASSAEFTSGPNNEQFF.

V usage is TRBV21-1 and J usage is TRBJ2-3; TRBD1 was called by the table and not checked on the DNA. TRBV21-1 is a pseudogene. The CDR3 is made up of 15 amino acids. The DNA of the CDR3 is TGTGCCAGCAGCAATGGCAGGGGGACCACAGATACGCAGTATTTT. Translated: CASSNGRGTTDTQYF.

V is TRBV5-1 and J is TRBJ2-1; D may be TRBD1 (5 bases). The CDR3 has 12 residues. Germline values: CDR1 SGHRS, CDR2 YFSETQ. V gave up 3 bases and J gave up 8 bases, with 9 bases separating them. The CDR3 DNA reads as TGCGCCAGCAGCTCAGGGTGGGATGAGCAGTTCTTC. Protein sequence: CASSSGWDEQFF. The full variable domain, rest sourced from reference TRBV5-1 and TRBJ2-1, is KAGVTQTPRYLIKTRGQQVTLSCSPISGHRSVSWYQQTPGQGLQFLFEYFSETQRNKGNFPGRFSGRQFSNSRSEMNVSTLELGDSALYLCASSSGWDEQFFGPGTRLTVL.

The genes are TRBV4-1 and TRBJ1-1, with D unresolved. V was trimmed by 0 bases and J by 4 bases, leaving 12 bases between them. Germline V gene data show CDR1 as MGHRA and CDR2 as YSYEKL. The CDR3 covers 15 residues. CDR3 coding DNA: TGCGCCAGCAGCCAAGATCCCGGAGGCGCCACTGAAGCTTTCTTT. Translating gives CASSQDPGGATEAFF.

This chain uses TRBV6-5 with TRBJ2-4; perhaps TRBD1 as D (6 bases). V gave up 4 bases and J gave up 3 bases, with 16 bases separating them. CDR3 size: 16 residues. The germline CDR1 and CDR2 sequences are MNHEY and SVGAGI. The CDR3 bases are TGTGCCAGCAGTTTGGATAACAGGGTAGTCAAAAACATTCAGTACTTC. Translating it yields CASSLDNRVVKNIQYF.

The gene calls are TRBV30 and TRBJ1-2; perhaps TRBD1 as D (6 bases). There are 13 residues in the CDR3. Deletions cut 5 bases from V and 8 bases from J, with 18 bases between. The V gene's germline CDR1 is GTSNPN and CDR2 SVGIG (reference sequence). This CDR3 reads CAWRNIQGRGYTF. CDR3 bases: TGTGCCTGGCGTAATATTCAGGGGAGAGGCTACACCTTC.